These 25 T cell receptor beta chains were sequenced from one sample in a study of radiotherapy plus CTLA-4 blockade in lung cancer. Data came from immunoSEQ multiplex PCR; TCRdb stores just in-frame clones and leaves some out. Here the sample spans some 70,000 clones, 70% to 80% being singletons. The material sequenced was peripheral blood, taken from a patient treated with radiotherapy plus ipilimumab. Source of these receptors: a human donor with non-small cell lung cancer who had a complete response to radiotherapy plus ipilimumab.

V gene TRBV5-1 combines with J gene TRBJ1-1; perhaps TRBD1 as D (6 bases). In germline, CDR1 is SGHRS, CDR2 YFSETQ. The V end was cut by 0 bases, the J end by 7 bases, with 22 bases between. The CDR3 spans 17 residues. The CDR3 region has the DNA TGCGCCAGCAGCTTGGGCCTCACAGGGACCCCGTCGAGTGAAGCTTTCTTT. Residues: CASSLGLTGTPSSEAFF.

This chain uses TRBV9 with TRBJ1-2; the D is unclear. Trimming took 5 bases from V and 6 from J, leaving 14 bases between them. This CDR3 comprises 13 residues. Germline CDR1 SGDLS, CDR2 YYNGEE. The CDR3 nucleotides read TGTGCCAGCAGAGCCTCCGGGGTCCATGGCTACACCTTC. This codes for CASRASGVHGYTF.

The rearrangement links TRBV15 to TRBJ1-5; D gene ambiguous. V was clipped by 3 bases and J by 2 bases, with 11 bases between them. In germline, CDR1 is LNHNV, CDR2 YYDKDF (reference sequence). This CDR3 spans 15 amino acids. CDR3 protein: CATSRDQGGNQPQHF. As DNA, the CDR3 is TGTGCCACCAGCAGGGACCAAGGAGGCAATCAGCCCCAGCATTTT.

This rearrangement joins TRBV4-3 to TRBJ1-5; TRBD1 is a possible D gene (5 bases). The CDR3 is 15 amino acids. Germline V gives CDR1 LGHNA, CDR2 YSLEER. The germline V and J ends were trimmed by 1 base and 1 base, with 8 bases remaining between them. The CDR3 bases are TGCGCCAGCAGCCAAGCCTGGGGGAGCAATCAGCCCCAGCATTTT. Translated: CASSQAWGSNQPQHF.

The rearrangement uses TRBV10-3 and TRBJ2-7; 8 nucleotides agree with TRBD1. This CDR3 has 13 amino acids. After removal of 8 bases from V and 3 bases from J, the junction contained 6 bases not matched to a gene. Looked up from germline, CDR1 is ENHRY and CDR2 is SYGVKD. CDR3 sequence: CAILGQGNYEQYF. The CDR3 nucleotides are TGTGCCATCCTCGGACAGGGTAACTACGAGCAGTACTTC.

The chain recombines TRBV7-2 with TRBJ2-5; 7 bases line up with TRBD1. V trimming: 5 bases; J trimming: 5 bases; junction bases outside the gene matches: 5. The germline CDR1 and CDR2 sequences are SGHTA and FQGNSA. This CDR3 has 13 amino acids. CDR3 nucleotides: TGTGCCAGCAGCAAGACAGGGTGGGAGACCCAGTACTTC. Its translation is CASSKTGWETQYF.

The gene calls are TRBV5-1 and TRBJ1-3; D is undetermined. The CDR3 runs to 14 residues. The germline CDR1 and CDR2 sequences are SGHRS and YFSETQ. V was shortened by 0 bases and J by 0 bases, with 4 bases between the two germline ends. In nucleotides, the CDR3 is TGCGCCAGCAGCTTGGGGCACTCTGGAAACACCATATATTTT. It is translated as CASSLGHSGNTIYF.

CDR3 region: CASSPDRAQAKNIQYF. In nucleotides, the CDR3 is TGTGCCAGCAGCCCGGACAGGGCCCAAGCCAAAAACATTCAGTACTTC. The chain combines TRBV7-2 with TRBJ2-4, with 8 bases matching TRBD1. Germline CDR1 reads SGHTA; CDR2 reads FQGNSA. Trimming cost V 5 bases and J 0 bases; bases outside gene matches: 6. The CDR3 is 16 amino acids.

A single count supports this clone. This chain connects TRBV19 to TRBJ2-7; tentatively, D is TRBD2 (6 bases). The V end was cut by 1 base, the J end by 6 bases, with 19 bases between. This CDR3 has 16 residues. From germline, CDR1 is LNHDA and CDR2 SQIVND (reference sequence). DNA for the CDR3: TGTGCCAGTAGTATAGGAGGGCGGGGTACGAGGCGCGAGCAGTACTTC. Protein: CASSIGGRGTRREQYF.

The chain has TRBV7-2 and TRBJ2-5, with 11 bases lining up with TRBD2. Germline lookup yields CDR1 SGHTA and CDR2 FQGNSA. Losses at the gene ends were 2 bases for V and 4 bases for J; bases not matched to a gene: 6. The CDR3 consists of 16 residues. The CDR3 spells CASSLSLAGGGETQYF. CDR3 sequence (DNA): TGTGCCAGCAGCTTAAGTCTAGCGGGAGGTGGAGAGACCCAGTACTTC.

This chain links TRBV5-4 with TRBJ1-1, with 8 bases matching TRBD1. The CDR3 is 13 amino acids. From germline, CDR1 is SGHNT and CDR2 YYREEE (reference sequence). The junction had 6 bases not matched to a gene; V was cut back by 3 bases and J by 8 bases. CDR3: CASSSDRAYEAFF. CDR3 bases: TGTGCCAGCAGCTCGGACAGGGCTTACGAAGCTTTCTTT.

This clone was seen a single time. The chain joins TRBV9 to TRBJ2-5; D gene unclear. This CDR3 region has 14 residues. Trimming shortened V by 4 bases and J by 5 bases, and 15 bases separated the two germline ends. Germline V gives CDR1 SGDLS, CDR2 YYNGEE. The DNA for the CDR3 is TGTGCCAGCAGCCGGGCTCGATCTGAGGAGACCCAGTACTTC. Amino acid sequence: CASSRARSEETQYF.

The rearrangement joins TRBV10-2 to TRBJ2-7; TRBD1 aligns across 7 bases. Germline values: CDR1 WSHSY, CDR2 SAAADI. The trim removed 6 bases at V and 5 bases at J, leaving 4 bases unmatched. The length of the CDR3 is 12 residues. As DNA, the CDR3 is TGCGCCAGCAGGGGCACAGGGGACGAGCAGTACGTC. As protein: CASRGTGDEQYV.

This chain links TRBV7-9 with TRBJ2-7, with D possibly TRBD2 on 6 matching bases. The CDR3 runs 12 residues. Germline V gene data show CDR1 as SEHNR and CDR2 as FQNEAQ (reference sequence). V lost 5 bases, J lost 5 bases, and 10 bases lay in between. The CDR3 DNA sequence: TGTGCCAGCAGCCGCTGGGGGGACGAGCAGTACTTC. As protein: CASSRWGDEQYF.

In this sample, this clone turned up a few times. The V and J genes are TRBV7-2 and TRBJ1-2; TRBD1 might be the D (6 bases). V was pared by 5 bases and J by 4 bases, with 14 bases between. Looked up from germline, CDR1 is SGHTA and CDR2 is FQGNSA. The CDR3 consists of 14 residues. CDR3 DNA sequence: TGTGCCAGCAGCCCCCGGACAGCCTCCTATGGCTACACCTTC. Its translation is CASSPRTASYGYTF.

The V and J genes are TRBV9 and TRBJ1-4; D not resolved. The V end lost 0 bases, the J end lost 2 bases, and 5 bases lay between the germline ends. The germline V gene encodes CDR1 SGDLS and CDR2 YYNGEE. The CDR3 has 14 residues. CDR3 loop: CASSVAGTNEKLFF. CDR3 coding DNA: TGTGCCAGCAGCGTAGCGGGGACTAATGAAAAACTGTTTTTT.

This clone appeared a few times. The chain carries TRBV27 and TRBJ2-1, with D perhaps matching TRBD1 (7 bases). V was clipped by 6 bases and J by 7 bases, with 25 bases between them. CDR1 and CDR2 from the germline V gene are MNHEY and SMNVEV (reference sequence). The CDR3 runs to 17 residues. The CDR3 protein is CASSSWRGLGPSNEQFF. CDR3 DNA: TGTGCCAGCAGCTCCTGGAGGGGGCTCGGTCCGAGTAATGAGCAGTTCTTC.

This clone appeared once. The CDR3, as DNA: TGTGCCATCAGTGAGTCGGGTTATCTAGGGGTCATGAACACTGAAGCTTTCTTT. Translated: CAISESGYLGVMNTEAFF. The rearrangement uses TRBV10-3 and TRBJ1-1; D might be TRBD1 (5 bases). The CDR3 sequence is 18 residues long. Trimming took off 0 bases at V and 0 bases at J, with 17 bases between the two ends. Per the germline V gene, CDR1 is ENHRY and CDR2 is SYGVKD.

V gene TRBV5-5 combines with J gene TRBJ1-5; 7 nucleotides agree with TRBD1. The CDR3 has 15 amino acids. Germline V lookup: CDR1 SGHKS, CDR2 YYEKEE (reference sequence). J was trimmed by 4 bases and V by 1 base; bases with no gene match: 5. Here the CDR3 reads CASSLTTGWNQPQHF. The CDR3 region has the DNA TGTGCCAGCAGCTTGACGACAGGGTGGAATCAGCCCCAGCATTTT.

The CDR3, as DNA: TGTGCCAGCAGGGGGGGGCGGTTGACCTACGAGCAGTACGTC. Its protein is CASRGGRLTYEQYV. The chain couples TRBV28 to TRBJ2-7, with D maybe TRBD2 (7 bases). The CDR3 runs 14 residues. Between the trimmed V and J ends, which lost 6 bases and 2 bases, there was a span of 14 bases. Germline CDR1 and CDR2: MDHEN and SYDVKM.

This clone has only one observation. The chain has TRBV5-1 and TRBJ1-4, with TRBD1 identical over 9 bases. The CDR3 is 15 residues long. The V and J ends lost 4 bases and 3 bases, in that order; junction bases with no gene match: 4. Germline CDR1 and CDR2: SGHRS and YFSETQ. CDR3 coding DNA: TGCGCCAGCAGCCTGGGACAGGGAGCTAATGAAAAACTGTTTTTT. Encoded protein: CASSLGQGANEKLFF.

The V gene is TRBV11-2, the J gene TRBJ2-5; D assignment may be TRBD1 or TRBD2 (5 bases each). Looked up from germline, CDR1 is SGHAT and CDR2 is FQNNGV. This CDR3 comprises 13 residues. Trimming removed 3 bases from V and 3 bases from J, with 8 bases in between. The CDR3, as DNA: TGTGCCAGCAGCTTTGGGGGTGAAGAGACCCAGTACTTC. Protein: CASSFGGEETQYF.

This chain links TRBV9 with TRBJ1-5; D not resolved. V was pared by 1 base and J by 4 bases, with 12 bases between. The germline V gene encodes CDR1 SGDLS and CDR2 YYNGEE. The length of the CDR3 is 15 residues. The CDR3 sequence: CASSVSASVNQPQHF. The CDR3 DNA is TGTGCCAGCAGCGTATCCGCGTCGGTAAATCAGCCCCAGCATTTT.

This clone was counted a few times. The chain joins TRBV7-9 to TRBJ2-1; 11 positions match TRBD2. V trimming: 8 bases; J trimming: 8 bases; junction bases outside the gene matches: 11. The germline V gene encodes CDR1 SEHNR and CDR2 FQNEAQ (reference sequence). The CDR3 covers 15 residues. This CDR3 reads CASGRLAGSGDEQFF. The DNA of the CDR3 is TGTGCCAGCGGCAGACTAGCGGGATCGGGCGATGAGCAGTTCTTC.

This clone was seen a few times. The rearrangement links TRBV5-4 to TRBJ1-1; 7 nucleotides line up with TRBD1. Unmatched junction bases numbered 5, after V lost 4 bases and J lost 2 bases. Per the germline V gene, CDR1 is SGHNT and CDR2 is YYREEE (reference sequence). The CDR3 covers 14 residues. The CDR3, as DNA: TGTGCCAGCAGCCTGGGACAGAGAAACACTGAAGCTTTCTTT. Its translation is CASSLGQRNTEAFF.